This T cell receptor (beta chain) was captured by sequencing in a study of T cell responses to AZD1222 COVID-19 vaccine. Study-wide points: Across the whole spike, CD4 TCRs peaked at regions 160-218 and 743-854. Donors, mostly white British, included more females; clonal diversity was possibly underestimated. Two AZD1222 administrations were followed by greater Spike-specific TCR breadth and depth. The reported proportion of spike-specific TCRs targeting unmutated variant regions was nearly half.

For this clone: What it recognizes is unknown.

Libraries were prepared by immunoSEQ multiplex PCR; TCRdb keeps only in-frame clonotypes and omits some of them. The sample includes about 150,000 clones, 90% seen only once; the top ten take around 1.6%. This CDR3 contains 14 residues. Germline V gene sequence: CDR1 SGHAT, CDR2 FQNNGV. With 1 base removed from V and 2 bases from J, the gap between germline ends came to 6 bases. The receptor was derived from an adult in good health. The material sequenced was peripheral blood, taken on day 0 of AZD1222 vaccination. The chain combines TRBV11-2 with TRBJ1-5; D is undetermined. The CDR3 spells CASSLAGGNQPQHF. As DNA, the CDR3 is TGTGCCAGCAGCTTAGCCGGGGGCAATCAGCCCCAGCATTTT.